These 13 T cell receptor beta chains were all obtained from the same sample, sequenced in a study of response to subunit inactivated influenza vaccine. TCRdb reprocessed the RT-PCR reads with MiXCR, giving one entry per CDR3 protein. The sample lists some 600,000 distinct CDR3 sequences, around 15% occurring once. Source: PBMCs from blood, taken roughly 2 weeks before vaccination. These receptors came from a man in his forties or fifties who received an inactivated influenza vaccine.

The chain recombines TRBV3-1 with TRBJ2-1; D perhaps matches TRBD2 (7 bases). V lost 4 bases and J 4 bases, leaving 17 bases between the germline ends. This CDR3 has 16 residues. Germline loops: CDR1 LGHDT, CDR2 YNNKEL (reference sequence). The CDR3 nucleotides are TGTGCCAGCAGCCTACTACCGGGGGGCCGATACAATGAGCAGTTCTTC. Encoded protein: CASSLLPGGRYNEQFF.

This clonotype was found once. V gene TRBV19 combines with J gene TRBJ2-3; 9 bases agree with TRBD1. Germline values: CDR1 LNHDA, CDR2 SQIVND (reference sequence). V shed 6 bases, J shed 3 bases, and the junction held 4 bases outside the gene matches. The CDR3 contains 14 residues. The CDR3 DNA reads as TGTGCCAGTAGACAGGGGGCTTGGACAGATACGCAGTATTTT. It is translated as CASRQGAWTDTQYF.

This clonotype was seen only a few times. This chain joins TRBV20-1 and TRBJ2-7, with 10 positions matching TRBD1. The junction had 9 bases not matched to a gene; V was cut back by 6 bases and J by 4 bases. The CDR3 length is 14 residues. Germline CDR1 is DFQATT and CDR2 is SNEGSKA (reference sequence). The CDR3 is CSANSGQGIYEQYF. DNA for the CDR3: TGCAGTGCAAACTCGGGACAGGGGATTTACGAGCAGTACTTC.

This clonotype was seen more than once but under ten times. The rearrangement joins TRBV20-1 to TRBJ1-6; no definite D call. This CDR3 spans 13 amino acids. Deletions cut 3 bases from V and 6 bases from J, with 9 bases between. Germline V gene sequence: CDR1 DFQATT, CDR2 SNEGSKA (reference sequence). The CDR3 bases are TGCAGTGCTAGCGCTCAAGCTAATTCACCCCTCCACTTT. Translation gives CSASAQANSPLHF.

There are a few counts of this clonotype. The rearrangement uses TRBV20-1 and TRBJ2-3; D unclear. CDR1 and CDR2 from the germline V gene are DFQATT and SNEGSKA (reference sequence). V was pared by 5 bases and J by 7 bases, with 10 bases between. The CDR3 length is 11 residues. The CDR3 spells CSAFYSHTQYF. The CDR3 DNA is TGCAGTGCTTTCTACAGCCATACGCAGTATTTT.

The chain has TRBV28 and TRBJ2-7; D may be TRBD2 (6 bases). The V and J ends lost 4 bases and 3 bases respectively, with 16 bases between them. This CDR3 has 15 amino acids. Germline lookup yields CDR1 MDHEN and CDR2 SYDVKM. CDR3 coding DNA: TGTGCCAGCAGTTCCGCGGGACTTTCCCTCTACGAGCAGTACTTC. Amino acid sequence: CASSSAGLSLYEQYF.

This chain connects TRBV5-1 to TRBJ2-7; 9 bases are a match to TRBD1. Losses at the gene ends were 3 bases for V and 3 bases for J; bases not matched to a gene: 4. Looked up from germline, CDR1 is SGHRS and CDR2 is YFSETQ. There are 14 residues in the CDR3. This chain's CDR3 is CASSSRQGVYEQYF. CDR3 coding DNA: TGCGCCAGCAGCTCTAGACAGGGGGTCTACGAGCAGTACTTC.

This clonotype came up many times. This chain links TRBV28 with TRBJ2-2; possible D gene TRBD2, 5 bases. Germline V gene data show CDR1 as MDHEN and CDR2 as SYDVKM. Trimming cost V 10 bases and J 3 bases, with 12 bases left between them. The CDR3 is made up of 13 amino acids. The CDR3, as DNA: TGTGCCACCGTAGCGACCCACACCGGGGAGCTGTTTTTT. It encodes CATVATHTGELFF. The complete variable domain, with remaining parts taken from reference TRBV28 and TRBJ2-2, reads DVKVTQSSRYLVKRTGEKVFLECVQDMDHENMFWYRQDPGLGLRLIYFSYDVKMKEKGDIPEGYSVSREKKERFSLILESASTNQTSMYLCATVATHTGELFFGEGSRLTVL.

J is TRBJ1-5 and V is TRBV6-1; D uncertain. Germline V lookup: CDR1 MNHNS, CDR2 SASEGT. The CDR3 extends over 14 amino acids. Trimming removed 0 bases at V and 0 bases at J, with 3 bases between. In nucleotides, the CDR3 is TGTGCCAGCAGTGAAGCGACTAGCAATCAGCCCCAGCATTTT. It is translated as CASSEATSNQPQHF.

This sequence joins TRBV5-1 and TRBJ2-2; no clear D. Germline V gives CDR1 SGHRS, CDR2 YFSETQ. Between the trimmed V and J ends, which lost 3 bases and 5 bases, there was a span of 17 bases. The length of the CDR3 is 16 residues. The CDR3 loop reads CASSSLPDPGTGELFF. In DNA form, the CDR3 reads TGCGCCAGCAGCTCCCTACCGGACCCCGGTACCGGGGAGCTGTTTTTT.

This clonotype was picked up a small number of times. The V gene is TRBV20-1, the J gene TRBJ2-1, with TRBD2 identical over 12 bases. Germline loops: CDR1 DFQATT, CDR2 SNEGSKA (reference sequence). V dropped 2 bases and J dropped 6; count of bases not matched to a gene: 5. The CDR3 extends over 15 amino acids. This CDR3 is CSARFLAGGSNEQFF. The CDR3 nucleotides are TGCAGTGCTAGATTTCTAGCGGGAGGGAGCAATGAGCAGTTCTTC.

This clonotype has only a few counts. The chain employs TRBV7-2 and TRBJ2-7; possible D gene TRBD1, 6 bases. Trimming took off 1 base at V and 5 bases at J, with 12 bases between the two ends. CDR3 length: 14 residues. The germline V gene encodes CDR1 SGHTA and CDR2 FQGNSA. The CDR3 DNA follows: TGTGCCAGCAGCTTAGGTAGGGGGATCCACGAGCAGTACTTC. Translation: CASSLGRGIHEQYF. Combining the CDR3 with reference TRBV7-2 and TRBJ2-7 gives the whole variable domain GAGVSQSPSNKVTEKGKDVELRCDPISGHTALYWYRQSLGQGLEFLIYFQGNSAPDKSGLPSDRFSAERTGGSVSTLTIQRTQQEDSAVYLCASSLGRGIHEQYFGPGTRLTVT.

The rearrangement joins TRBV9 to TRBJ2-7, with D possibly being TRBD2 (5 bases). V was shortened by 3 bases and J by 5 bases, with 18 bases between the two germline ends. Germline-derived CDR1 and CDR2 are SGDLS and YYNGEE. The CDR3 extends over 15 amino acids. CDR3 sequence (DNA): TGTGCCAGCAGCGCCCCCCCCGGGGTGAATAACGAGCAGTACTTC. Its translation: CASSAPPGVNNEQYF.